The sequence of this TCR beta chain was determined in a study of cytomegalovirus exposure and HLA in healthy donors. Study in general: Genetic ancestry analysis placed around 76% of the 400 or so donors that were genotyped in the Caucasian-associated cluster. Study results and caveats: One variant, a missense change in DCLRE1C, was linked in a later analysis to TCR beta V- and J-gene trimming.

Likely unrecorded immune exposures existed in these nominally healthy donors. Points on this clone: Its antigen is not identified.

Trimming took 8 bases from V and 0 from J; bases not matched to a gene: 6. The CDR3 has 15 amino acids. The germline V gene encodes CDR1 SNHLY and CDR2 FYNNEI. In the PCR, 60 Vbeta and 13 Jbeta primers were used. Some clones are missing from TCRdb's copy, which holds only in-frame ones; the method was immunoSEQ multiplex PCR. The table shows about 240,000 clones, with 82% occurring only once. The chain employs TRBV2 and TRBJ2-2, with 7 bases identical to TRBD2. The origin of this receptor is a woman in her forties in good health and CMV-seropositive. Sequenced input: PBMCs. CDR3 sequence reads: CASQRDYSNTGELFF. The CDR3 coding sequence is TGTGCCAGCCAGAGGGACTATTCGAACACCGGGGAGCTGTTTTTT.